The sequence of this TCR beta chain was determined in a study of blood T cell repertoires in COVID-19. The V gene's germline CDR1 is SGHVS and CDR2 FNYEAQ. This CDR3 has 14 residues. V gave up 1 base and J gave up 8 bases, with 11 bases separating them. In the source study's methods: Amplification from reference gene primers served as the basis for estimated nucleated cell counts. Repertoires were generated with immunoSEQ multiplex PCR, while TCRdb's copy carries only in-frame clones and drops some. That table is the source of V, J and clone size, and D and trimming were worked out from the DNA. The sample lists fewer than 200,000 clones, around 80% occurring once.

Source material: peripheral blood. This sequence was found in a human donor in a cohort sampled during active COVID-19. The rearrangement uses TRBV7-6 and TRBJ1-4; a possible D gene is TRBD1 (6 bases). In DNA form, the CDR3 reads TGTGCCAGCAGCTTAGAGGGGGGGGCGGAAAAACTGTTTTTT. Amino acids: CASSLEGGAEKLFF.